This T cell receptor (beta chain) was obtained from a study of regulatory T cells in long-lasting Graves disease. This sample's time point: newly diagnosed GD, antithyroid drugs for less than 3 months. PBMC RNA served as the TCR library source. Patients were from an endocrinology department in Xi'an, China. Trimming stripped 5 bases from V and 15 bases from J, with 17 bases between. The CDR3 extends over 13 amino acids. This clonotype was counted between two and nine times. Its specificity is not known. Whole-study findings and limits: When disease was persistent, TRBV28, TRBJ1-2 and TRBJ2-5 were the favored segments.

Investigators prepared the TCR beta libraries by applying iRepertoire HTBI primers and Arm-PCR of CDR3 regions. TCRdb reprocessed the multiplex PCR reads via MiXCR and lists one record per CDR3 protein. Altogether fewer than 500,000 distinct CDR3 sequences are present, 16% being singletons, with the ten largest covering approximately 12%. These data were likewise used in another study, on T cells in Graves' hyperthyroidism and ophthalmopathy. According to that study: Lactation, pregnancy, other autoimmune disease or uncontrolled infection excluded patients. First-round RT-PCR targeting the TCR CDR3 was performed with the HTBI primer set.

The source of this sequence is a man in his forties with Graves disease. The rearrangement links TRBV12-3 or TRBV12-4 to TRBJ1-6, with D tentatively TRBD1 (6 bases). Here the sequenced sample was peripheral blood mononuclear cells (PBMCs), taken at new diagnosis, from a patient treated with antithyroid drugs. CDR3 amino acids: CASSTPDRWRLHF. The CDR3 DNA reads TGTGCCAGCAGTACTCCGGACAGATGGCGCCTCCACTTT.